A single sample is the source of the 14 T cell receptor beta chains below, sequenced in a study of cytomegalovirus exposure and HLA in healthy donors. PCR employed 60 Vbeta and 13 Jbeta primers. The data were produced by immunoSEQ multiplex PCR, yet TCRdb's version contains in-frame clones alone and is incomplete. The sample yields around 170,000 clones, 80% seen once. Sequencing was done on a sample of PBMCs. All receptors derive from a girl aged 10 to 17 in good health and CMV-seropositive.

This rearrangement joins TRBV19 to TRBJ1-5, with TRBD1 matching over 8 bases. This CDR3 is 16 amino acids long. V trimming: 6 bases; J trimming: 1 base; junction bases outside the gene matches: 8. CDR1 and CDR2 (germline): LNHDA, SQIVND (reference sequence). The DNA for the CDR3 is TGTGCCAGTAGGAGGCCAGGGGGCGCAAGCAATCAGCCCCAGCATTTT. Translation: CASRRPGGASNQPQHF. The entire variable domain, with the rest obtained from reference TRBV19 and TRBJ1-5, is as follows: DGGITQSPKYLFRKEGQNVTLSCEQNLNHDAMYWYRQDPGQGLRLIYYSQIVNDFQKGDIAEGYSVSREKKESFPLTVTSAQKNPTAFYLCASRRPGGASNQPQHFGDGTRLSIL.

V is TRBV15 and J is TRBJ2-5; a possible D gene is TRBD1 (5 bases). This CDR3 contains 13 residues. The V end was cut by 4 bases, the J end by 2 bases, with 8 bases between. Germline loops: CDR1 LNHNV, CDR2 YYDKDF (reference sequence). The CDR3 sequence: CATSTRQQETQYF. In DNA, the CDR3 is TGTGCCACCAGCACAAGACAGCAAGAGACCCAGTACTTC.

The V gene is TRBV7-3, the J gene TRBJ1-3, with TRBD1 matching 8 bases. The CDR3 extends over 15 amino acids. Germline-derived CDR1 and CDR2 are SGHTA and FQGTGA. Unmatched junction bases numbered 5, after V lost 3 bases and J lost 4 bases. The DNA for the CDR3 is TGTGCCAGCAGCTTTGGGACAGGCGCGGGAAACACCATATATTTT. Its translation is CASSFGTGAGNTIYF.

V is TRBV7-9 and J is TRBJ1-4; D gene unclear. The CDR3 consists of 14 residues. Trimming removed 3 bases from V and 5 bases from J, with 10 bases in between. Germline V gene sequence: CDR1 SEHNR, CDR2 FQNEAQ (reference sequence). The CDR3 DNA sequence: TGTGCCAGCAGCTTGGGTAACGGGAATGAAAAACTGTTTTTT. It encodes CASSLGNGNEKLFF.

The gene calls are TRBV15 and TRBJ2-6; D is possibly TRBD1 (6 bases). The CDR3 is made up of 17 amino acids. CDR1 and CDR2 from the germline V gene are LNHNV and YYDKDF (reference sequence). The V gene lost 0 bases and the J gene lost 3 bases, with 12 bases spanning the gap. CDR3 coding DNA: TGTGCCACCAGCAGAGATAGGGGGATCGTTGGGGCCAACGTCCTGACTTTC. This sequence encodes CATSRDRGIVGANVLTF.

The chain joins TRBV6-4 to TRBJ2-3; 9 bases map to TRBD1. CDR1 MRHNA and CDR2 SNTAGT come from the germline V gene. Unmatched junction bases numbered 16, after V lost 6 bases and J lost 0 bases. This CDR3 has 19 amino acids. The CDR3 is CASSPSGDRGKGSTDTQYF. CDR3 nucleotide sequence: TGTGCCAGCAGCCCATCGGGTGACAGGGGGAAGGGAAGCACAGATACGCAGTATTTT.

The chain uses TRBV4-2 and TRBJ2-5; possible D gene TRBD1, 6 bases. The CDR3 is 14 residues long. V lost 0 bases and J 6 bases, leaving 11 bases between the germline ends. From germline, CDR1 is LGHNA and CDR2 YNFKEQ. CDR3: CASSQDWGQKTQYF. The CDR3, as DNA: TGTGCCAGCAGCCAAGACTGGGGGCAAAAGACCCAGTACTTC.

The V gene is TRBV11-2, the J gene TRBJ1-2; 11 bases are a match to TRBD1. V shed 8 bases and J 8 bases; nucleotides not matched to a gene: 4. This CDR3 is built from 12 residues. Germline V gives CDR1 SGHAT, CDR2 FQNNGV. The CDR3 loop is CASRGTGGGYTF. DNA for the CDR3: TGTGCCAGCCGTGGGACAGGGGGAGGCTACACCTTC.

This clone was counted a few times. The chain recombines TRBV5-1 with TRBJ2-3; D gene ambiguous. The CDR3 is 14 amino acids. CDR1 and CDR2 from the germline V gene are SGHRS and YFSETQ. Trimming pared 0 bases from V and 0 bases from J, leaving 5 bases between. In nucleotides, the CDR3 is TGCGCCAGCAGCTTGGGACTGAGCACAGATACGCAGTATTTT. Translation gives CASSLGLSTDTQYF.

This clone has a handful of counts. The V gene is TRBV6-1, the J gene TRBJ1-2; 9 bases agree with TRBD1. The junction had 12 bases not matched to a gene; V was cut back by 11 bases and J by 5 bases. Germline lookup yields CDR1 MNHNS and CDR2 SASEGT. This CDR3 spans 14 amino acids. CDR3 nucleotide sequence: TGTGCCCTCCTTCCTCGGGGGACAGGGTATGGCTACACCTTC. Translation: CALLPRGTGYGYTF.

This chain's CDR3 is CASSLALTGQETQYF. The CDR3 nucleotides read TGTGCCAGCAGCTTAGCTCTCACAGGTCAAGAGACCCAGTACTTC. The V and J genes are TRBV7-6 and TRBJ2-5; tentative D call: TRBD1 (5 bases). V lost 0 bases and J 2 bases, leaving 10 bases between the germline ends. This CDR3 region has 15 residues. Germline-derived CDR1 and CDR2 are SGHVS and FNYEAQ.

V usage is TRBV6-6 and J usage is TRBJ2-1; D perhaps matches TRBD2 (5 bases). The V end lost 7 bases, the J end lost 6 bases, and 13 bases lay between the germline ends. The germline CDR1 and CDR2 sequences are MNHNY and SVGAGI (reference sequence). This CDR3 spans 13 amino acids. DNA of the CDR3: TGTGCCAGCACACGGAGAGGAGGCAATGAGCAGTTCTTC. Protein product: CASTRRGGNEQFF.

This chain uses TRBV6-5 with TRBJ1-1; no reliable D call. Germline loops: CDR1 MNHEY, CDR2 SVGAGI. V was shortened by 7 bases and J by 1 base, with 10 bases between the two germline ends. The CDR3 is 13 amino acids. CDR3 nucleotide sequence: TGTGCCAGCAAGCGGGTAGGGAACACTGAAGCTTTCTTT. This codes for CASKRVGNTEAFF.

V is TRBV5-1 and J is TRBJ2-3; TRBD1 matches 7 bases. This CDR3 is 14 amino acids long. Germline V gives CDR1 SGHRS, CDR2 YFSETQ. The junction had 4 bases not matched to a gene; V was cut back by 4 bases and J by 2 bases. The CDR3, as DNA: TGCGCCAGCAGCCTGGACAGGCTCACAGATACGCAGTATTTT. Encoded protein: CASSLDRLTDTQYF. Full variable domain (outside the CDR3, taken from reference TRBV5-1 and TRBJ2-3): KAGVTQTPRYLIKTRGQQVTLSCSPISGHRSVSWYQQTPGQGLQFLFEYFSETQRNKGNFPGRFSGRQFSNSRSEMNVSTLELGDSALYLCASSLDRLTDTQYFGPGTRLTVL.